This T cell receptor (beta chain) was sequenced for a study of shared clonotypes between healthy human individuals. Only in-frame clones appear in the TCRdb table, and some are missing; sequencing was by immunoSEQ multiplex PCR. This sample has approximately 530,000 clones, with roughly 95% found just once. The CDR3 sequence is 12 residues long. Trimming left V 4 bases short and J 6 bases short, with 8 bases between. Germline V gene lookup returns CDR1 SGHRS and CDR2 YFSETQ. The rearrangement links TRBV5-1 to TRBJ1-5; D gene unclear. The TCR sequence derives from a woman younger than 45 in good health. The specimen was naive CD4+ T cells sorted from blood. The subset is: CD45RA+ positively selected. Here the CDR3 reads CASSEAGQPQHF. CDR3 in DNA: TGCGCCAGCAGCGAAGCCGGTCAGCCCCAGCATTTT. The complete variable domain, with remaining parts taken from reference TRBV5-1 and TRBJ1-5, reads KAGVTQTPRYLIKTRGQQVTLSCSPISGHRSVSWYQQTPGQGLQFLFEYFSETQRNKGNFPGRFSGRQFSNSRSEMNVSTLELGDSALYLCASSEAGQPQHFGDGTRLSIL.